The 2 T cell receptor beta chains given below trace back to one sample, sequenced in a study of beta chain features in type 1 diabetes. Expressed TCRB transcripts got sequenced, as all isolated RNA was reverse transcribed. Using immunoSEQ multiplex PCR, the repertoire was profiled, and TCRdb retains in-frame clones only, with some absent. The sample yields just over 450,000 clones, approximately 30% seen once. Sequenced: naive CD4+ T cells from blood. These receptors came from a man between 18 and 35 years old in good health.

The chain has TRBV7-2 and TRBJ1-2, with D uncertain. Germline CDR1 is SGHTA and CDR2 is FQGNSA. The CDR3 is made up of 14 amino acids. V was pared by 5 bases and J by 1 base, with 11 bases between. The CDR3 here is CASSPRGSNYGYTF. CDR3 in DNA: TGTGCCAGCAGCCCCCGTGGGAGTAACTATGGCTACACCTTC. The variable domain in full, completed from reference TRBV7-2 and TRBJ1-2, reads GAGVSQSPSNKVTEKGKDVELRCDPISGHTALYWYRQSLGQGLEFLIYFQGNSAPDKSGLPSDRFSAERTGGSVSTLTIQRTQQEDSAVYLCASSPRGSNYGYTFGSGTRLTVV.

CDR3 sequence reads: CASSLGLTGGTDTQYF. The CDR3 DNA reads as TGTGCCAGCAGCTTGGGACTCACGGGAGGAACAGATACGCAGTATTTT. V gene TRBV7-2 combines with J gene TRBJ2-3; 7 positions agree with TRBD2. The CDR3 has 16 amino acids. Unmatched junction bases numbered 9, after V lost 3 bases and J lost 3 bases. CDR1 is SGHTA, CDR2 FQGNSA, per germline. Using reference TRBV7-2 and TRBJ2-3 for the parts outside the CDR3, the full variable domain is GAGVSQSPSNKVTEKGKDVELRCDPISGHTALYWYRQSLGQGLEFLIYFQGNSAPDKSGLPSDRFSAERTGGSVSTLTIQRTQQEDSAVYLCASSLGLTGGTDTQYFGPGTRLTVL.